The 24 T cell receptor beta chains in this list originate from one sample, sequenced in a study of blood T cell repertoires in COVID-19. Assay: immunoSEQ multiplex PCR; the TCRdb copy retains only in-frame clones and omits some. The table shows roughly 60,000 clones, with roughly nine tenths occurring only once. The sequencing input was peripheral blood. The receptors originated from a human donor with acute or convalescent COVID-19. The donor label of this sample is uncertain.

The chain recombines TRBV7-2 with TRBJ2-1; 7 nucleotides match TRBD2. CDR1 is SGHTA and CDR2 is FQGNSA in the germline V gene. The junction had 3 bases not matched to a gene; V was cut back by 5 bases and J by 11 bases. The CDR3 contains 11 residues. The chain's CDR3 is CASSPSGKQFF. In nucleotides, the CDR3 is TGTGCCAGCAGCCCTAGCGGAAAGCAGTTCTTC. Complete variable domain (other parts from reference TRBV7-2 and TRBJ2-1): GAGVSQSPSNKVTEKGKDVELRCDPISGHTALYWYRQSLGQGLEFLIYFQGNSAPDKSGLPSDRFSAERTGGSVSTLTIQRTQQEDSAVYLCASSPSGKQFFGPGTRLTVL.

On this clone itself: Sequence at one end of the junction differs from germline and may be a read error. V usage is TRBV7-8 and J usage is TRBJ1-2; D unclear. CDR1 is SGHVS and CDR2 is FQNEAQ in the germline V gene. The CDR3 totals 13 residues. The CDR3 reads CASTLPGREGYTF. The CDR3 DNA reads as TGTGCCAGCACCTTACCTGGGAGGGAGGGCTACACCTTC.

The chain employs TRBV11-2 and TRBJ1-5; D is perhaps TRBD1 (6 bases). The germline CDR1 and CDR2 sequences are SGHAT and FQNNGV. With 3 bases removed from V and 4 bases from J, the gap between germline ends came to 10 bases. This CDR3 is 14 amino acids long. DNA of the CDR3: TGTGCCAGCAGCTTCGGACAGACAAATCAGCCCCAGCATTTT. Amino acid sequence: CASSFGQTNQPQHF.

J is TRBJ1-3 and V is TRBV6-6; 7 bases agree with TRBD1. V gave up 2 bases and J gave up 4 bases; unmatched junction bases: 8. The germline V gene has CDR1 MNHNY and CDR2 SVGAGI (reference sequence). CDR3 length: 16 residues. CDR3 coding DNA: TGTGCCAGCAGTTACCTTCGGACAGGCCACGGAAACACCATATATTTT. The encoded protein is CASSYLRTGHGNTIYF.

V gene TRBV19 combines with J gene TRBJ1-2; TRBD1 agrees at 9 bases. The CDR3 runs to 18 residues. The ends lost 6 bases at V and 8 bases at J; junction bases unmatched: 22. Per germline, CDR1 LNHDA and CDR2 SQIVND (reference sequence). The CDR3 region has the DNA TGTGCCAGTAGGATGATTACAGGGGGCGAGTTACGGGGTACCGGCTACACCTTC. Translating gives CASRMITGGELRGTGYTF. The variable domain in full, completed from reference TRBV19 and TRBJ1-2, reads DGGITQSPKYLFRKEGQNVTLSCEQNLNHDAMYWYRQDPGQGLRLIYYSQIVNDFQKGDIAEGYSVSREKKESFPLTVTSAQKNPTAFYLCASRMITGGELRGTGYTFGSGTRLTVV.

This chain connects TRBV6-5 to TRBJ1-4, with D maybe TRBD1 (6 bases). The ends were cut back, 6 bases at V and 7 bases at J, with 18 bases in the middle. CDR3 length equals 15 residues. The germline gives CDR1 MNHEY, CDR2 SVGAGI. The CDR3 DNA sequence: TGTGCCAGCAGGATAAGGGCAGGGACATCTGAAAAACTGTTTTTT. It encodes CASRIRAGTSEKLFF.

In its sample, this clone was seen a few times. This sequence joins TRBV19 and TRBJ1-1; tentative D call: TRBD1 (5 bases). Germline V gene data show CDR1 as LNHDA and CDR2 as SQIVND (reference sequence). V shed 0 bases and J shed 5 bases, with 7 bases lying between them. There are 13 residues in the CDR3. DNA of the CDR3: TGTGCCAGTAGTATAGATCAGGGTACTGAAGCTTTCTTT. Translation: CASSIDQGTEAFF. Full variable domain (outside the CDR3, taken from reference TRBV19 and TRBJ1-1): DGGITQSPKYLFRKEGQNVTLSCEQNLNHDAMYWYRQDPGQGLRLIYYSQIVNDFQKGDIAEGYSVSREKKESFPLTVTSAQKNPTAFYLCASSIDQGTEAFFGQGTRLTVV.

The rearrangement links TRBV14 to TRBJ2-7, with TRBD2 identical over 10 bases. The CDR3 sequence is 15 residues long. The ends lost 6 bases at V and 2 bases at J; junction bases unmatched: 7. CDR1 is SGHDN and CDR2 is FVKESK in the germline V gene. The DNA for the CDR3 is TGTGCCAGCAGTCGCCTAGCGGGAGAAGCCTACGAGCAGTACTTC. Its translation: CASSRLAGEAYEQYF.

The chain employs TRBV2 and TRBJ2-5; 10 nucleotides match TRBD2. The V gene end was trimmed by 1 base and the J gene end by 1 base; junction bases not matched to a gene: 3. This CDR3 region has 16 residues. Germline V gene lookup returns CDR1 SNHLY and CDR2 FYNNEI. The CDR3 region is CASSEELAGFQETQYF. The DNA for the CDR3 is TGTGCCAGCAGTGAAGAACTAGCGGGATTCCAAGAGACCCAGTACTTC. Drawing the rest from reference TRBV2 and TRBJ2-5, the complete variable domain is EPEVTQTPSHQVTQMGQEVILRCVPISNHLYFYWYRQILGQKVEFLVSFYNNEISEKSEIFDDQFSVERPDGSNFTLKIRSTKLEDSAMYFCASSEELAGFQETQYFGPGTRLLVL.

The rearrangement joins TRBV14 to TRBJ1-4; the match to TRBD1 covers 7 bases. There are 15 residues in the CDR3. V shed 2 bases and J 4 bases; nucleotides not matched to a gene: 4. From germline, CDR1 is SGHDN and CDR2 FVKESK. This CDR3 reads CASSQRTGLNEKLFF. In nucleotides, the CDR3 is TGTGCCAGCAGCCAACGGACAGGCCTTAATGAAAAACTGTTTTTT.

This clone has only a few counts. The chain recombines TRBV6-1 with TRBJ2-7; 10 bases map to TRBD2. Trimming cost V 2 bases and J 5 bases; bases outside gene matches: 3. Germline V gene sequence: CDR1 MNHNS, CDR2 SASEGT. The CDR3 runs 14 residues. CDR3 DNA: TGTGCCAGCAGTGAAAGCGGGAGGGGACACGAGCAGTACTTC. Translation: CASSESGRGHEQYF.

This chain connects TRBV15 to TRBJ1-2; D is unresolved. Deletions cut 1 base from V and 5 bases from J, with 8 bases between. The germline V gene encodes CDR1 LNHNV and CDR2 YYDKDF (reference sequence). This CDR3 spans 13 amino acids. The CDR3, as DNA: TGTGCCACCAGCAGAGCTGCGAATTATGGCTACACCTTC. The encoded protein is CATSRAANYGYTF.

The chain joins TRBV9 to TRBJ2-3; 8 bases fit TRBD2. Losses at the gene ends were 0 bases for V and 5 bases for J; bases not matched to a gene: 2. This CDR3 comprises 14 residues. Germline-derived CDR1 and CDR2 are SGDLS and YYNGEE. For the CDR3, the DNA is TGTGCCAGCAGCGTAGTTAGCGGGGAAGATACGCAGTATTTT. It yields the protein CASSVVSGEDTQYF.

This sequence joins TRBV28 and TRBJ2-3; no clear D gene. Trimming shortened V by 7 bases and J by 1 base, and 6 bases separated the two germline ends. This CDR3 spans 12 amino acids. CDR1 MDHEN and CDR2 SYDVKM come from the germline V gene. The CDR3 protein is CASNSGTDTQYF. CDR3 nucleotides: TGTGCCAGCAACAGTGGCACAGATACGCAGTATTTT.

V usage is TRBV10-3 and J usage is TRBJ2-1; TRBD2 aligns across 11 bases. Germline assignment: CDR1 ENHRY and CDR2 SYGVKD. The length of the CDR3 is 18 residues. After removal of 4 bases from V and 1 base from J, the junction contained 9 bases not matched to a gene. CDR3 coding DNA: TGTGCCATCAGTGGAGGGTCGACTAGCGGGATTTCCTACAATGAGCAGTTCTTC. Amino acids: CAISGGSTSGISYNEQFF.

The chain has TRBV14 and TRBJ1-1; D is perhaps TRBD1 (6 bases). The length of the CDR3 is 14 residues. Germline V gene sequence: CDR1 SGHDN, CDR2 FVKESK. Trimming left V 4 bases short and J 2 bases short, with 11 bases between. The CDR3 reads CASSRDILNTEAFF. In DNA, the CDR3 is TGTGCCAGCAGCCGGGACATCCTTAACACTGAAGCTTTCTTT.

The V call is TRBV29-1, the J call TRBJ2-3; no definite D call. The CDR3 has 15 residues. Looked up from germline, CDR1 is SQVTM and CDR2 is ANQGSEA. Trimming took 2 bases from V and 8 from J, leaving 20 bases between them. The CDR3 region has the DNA TGCAGCGTTGAACTGAATGGCGCGAGAAGACTTACGCAGTATTTT. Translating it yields CSVELNGARRLTQYF.

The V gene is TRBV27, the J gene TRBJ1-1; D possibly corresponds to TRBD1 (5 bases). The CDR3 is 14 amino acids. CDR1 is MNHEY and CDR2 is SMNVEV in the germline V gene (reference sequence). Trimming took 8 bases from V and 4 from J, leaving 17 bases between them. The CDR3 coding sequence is TGTGCCAGCCGACCCCCTGCGGGGGGCACTGAAGCTTTCTTT. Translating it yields CASRPPAGGTEAFF.

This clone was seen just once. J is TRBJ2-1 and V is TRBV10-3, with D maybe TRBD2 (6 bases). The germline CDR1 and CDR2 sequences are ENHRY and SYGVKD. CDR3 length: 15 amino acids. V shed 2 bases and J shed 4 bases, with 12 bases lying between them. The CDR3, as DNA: TGTGCCATCAGTGAGGGGGGGAGAGGGTACAATGAGCAGTTCTTC. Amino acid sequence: CAISEGGRGYNEQFF.

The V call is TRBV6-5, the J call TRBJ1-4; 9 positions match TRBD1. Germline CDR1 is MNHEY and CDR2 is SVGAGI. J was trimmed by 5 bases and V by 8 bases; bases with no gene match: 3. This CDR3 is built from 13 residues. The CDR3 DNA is TGTGCCAGCCACGGGACAGGGAATGAAAAACTGTTTTTT. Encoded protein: CASHGTGNEKLFF.

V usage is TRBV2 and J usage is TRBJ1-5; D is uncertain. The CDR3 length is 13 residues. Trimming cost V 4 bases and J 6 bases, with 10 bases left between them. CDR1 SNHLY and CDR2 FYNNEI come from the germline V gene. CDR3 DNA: TGTGCCAGCAGTGTTGGAGAGACTCAGCCCCAGCATTTT. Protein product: CASSVGETQPQHF.

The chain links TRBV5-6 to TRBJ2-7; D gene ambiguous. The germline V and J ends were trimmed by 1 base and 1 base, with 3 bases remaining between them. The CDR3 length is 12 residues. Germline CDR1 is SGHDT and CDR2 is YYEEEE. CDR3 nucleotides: TGTGCCAGCAGCTTGACTTCCTACGAGCAGTACTTC. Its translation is CASSLTSYEQYF. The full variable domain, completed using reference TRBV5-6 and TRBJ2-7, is DAGVTQSPTHLIKTRGQQVTLRCSPKSGHDTVSWYQQALGQGPQFIFQYYEEEERQRGNFPDRFSGHQFPNYSSELNVNALLLGDSALYLCASSLTSYEQYFGPGTRLTVT.

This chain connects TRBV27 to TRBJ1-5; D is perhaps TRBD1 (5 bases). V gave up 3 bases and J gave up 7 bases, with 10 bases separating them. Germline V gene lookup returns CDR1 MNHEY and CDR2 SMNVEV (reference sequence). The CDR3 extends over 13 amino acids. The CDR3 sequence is CASSFREQQPQHF. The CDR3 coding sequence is TGTGCCAGCAGTTTCAGGGAACAGCAGCCCCAGCATTTT.

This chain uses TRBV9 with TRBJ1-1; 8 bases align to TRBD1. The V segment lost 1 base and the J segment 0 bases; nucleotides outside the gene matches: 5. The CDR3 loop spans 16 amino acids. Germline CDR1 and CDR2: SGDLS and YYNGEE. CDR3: CASSVHGTGLNTEAFF. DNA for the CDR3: TGTGCCAGCAGCGTACACGGGACAGGATTGAACACTGAAGCTTTCTTT. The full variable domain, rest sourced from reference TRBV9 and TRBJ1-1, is DSGVTQTPKHLITATGQRVTLRCSPRSGDLSVYWYQQSLDQGLQFLIQYYNGEERAKGNILERFSAQQFPDLHSELNLSSLELGDSALYFCASSVHGTGLNTEAFFGQGTRLTVV.